This entry features one TCR beta chain sequence. Age- and sex-matched healthy donors served as the control group. Reverse transcription of roughly 0.45 to 1 ug RNA was carried out with random hexamers. The amplification used immunoSEQ multiplex PCR on TCR beta CDR3; it spanned 54 Vbeta and 13 Jbeta. TCRdb passed the immunoSEQ multiplex PCR reads through MiXCR, listing each CDR3 protein once. Among more than 150,000 distinct CDR3 sequences, around 90% were seen once, and the ten largest hold 0.08%. These data are taken from a study of CD8 T cells in Susac syndrome. V lost 6 bases, J lost 3 bases, and 6 bases stayed unmatched. Germline V lookup: CDR1 LNHDA, CDR2 SQIVND (reference sequence). The length of the CDR3 is 14 residues.

This clonotype was sampled from a human donor in good health. The sample taken for sequencing was CD4+ T cells from PBMCs. This chain joins TRBV19 and TRBJ2-7, with 9 bases fitting TRBD2. CDR3 amino acids: CASSLAGAVYEQYF. CDR3 bases: TGTGCCAGTAGCTTAGCGGGAGCCGTCTACGAGCAGTACTTC.